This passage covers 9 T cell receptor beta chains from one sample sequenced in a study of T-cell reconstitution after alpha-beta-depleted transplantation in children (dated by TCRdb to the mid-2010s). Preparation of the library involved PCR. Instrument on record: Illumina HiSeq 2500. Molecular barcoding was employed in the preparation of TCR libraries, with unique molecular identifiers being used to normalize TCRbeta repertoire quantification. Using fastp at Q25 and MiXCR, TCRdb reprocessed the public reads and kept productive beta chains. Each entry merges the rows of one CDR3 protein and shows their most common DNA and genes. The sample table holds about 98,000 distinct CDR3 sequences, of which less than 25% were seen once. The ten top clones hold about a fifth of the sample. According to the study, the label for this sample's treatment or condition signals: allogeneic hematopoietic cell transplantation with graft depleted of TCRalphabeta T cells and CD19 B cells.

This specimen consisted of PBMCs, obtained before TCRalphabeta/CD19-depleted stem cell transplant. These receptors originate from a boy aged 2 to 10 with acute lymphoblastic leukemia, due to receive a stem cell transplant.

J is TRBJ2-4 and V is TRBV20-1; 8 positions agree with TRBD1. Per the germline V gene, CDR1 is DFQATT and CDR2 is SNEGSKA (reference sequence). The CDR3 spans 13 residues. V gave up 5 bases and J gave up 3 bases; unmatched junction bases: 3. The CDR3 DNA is TGCAGTGCTGTCACAGGGGGCAAAAACATTCAGTACTTC. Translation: CSAVTGGKNIQYF.

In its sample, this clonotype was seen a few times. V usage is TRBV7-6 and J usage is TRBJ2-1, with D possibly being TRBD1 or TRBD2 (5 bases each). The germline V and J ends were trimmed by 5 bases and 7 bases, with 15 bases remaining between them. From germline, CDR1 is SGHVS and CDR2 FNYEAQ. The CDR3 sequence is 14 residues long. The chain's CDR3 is CASSLGEPANEQFF. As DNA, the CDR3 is TGTGCCAGCAGCCTAGGGGAGCCAGCTAATGAGCAGTTCTTC.

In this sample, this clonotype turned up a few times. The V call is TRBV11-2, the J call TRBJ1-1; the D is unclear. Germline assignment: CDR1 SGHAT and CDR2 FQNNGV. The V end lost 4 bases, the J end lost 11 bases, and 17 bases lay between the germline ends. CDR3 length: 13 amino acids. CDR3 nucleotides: TGTGCCAGCAGCTCCTCTGGACCCTTTGGGGCTTTCTTT. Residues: CASSSSGPFGAFF.

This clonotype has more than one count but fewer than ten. CDR3: CSAILGGLSYNEQFF. The CDR3 DNA is TGCAGTGCTATCTTGGGCGGACTATCCTACAATGAGCAGTTCTTC. V and J are TRBV20-1 and TRBJ2-1; maybe TRBD2 (6 bases). CDR3 length: 15 residues. Germline lookup yields CDR1 DFQATT and CDR2 SNEGSKA (reference sequence). The V gene lost 4 bases and the J gene lost 1 base, with 14 bases spanning the gap.

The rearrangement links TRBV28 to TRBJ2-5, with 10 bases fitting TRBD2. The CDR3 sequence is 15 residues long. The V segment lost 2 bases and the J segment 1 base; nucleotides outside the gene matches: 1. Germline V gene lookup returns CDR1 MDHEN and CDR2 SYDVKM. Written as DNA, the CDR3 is TGTGCCAGCAGTTTAAGGACTAGCGGCCAAGAGACCCAGTACTTC. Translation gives CASSLRTSGQETQYF.

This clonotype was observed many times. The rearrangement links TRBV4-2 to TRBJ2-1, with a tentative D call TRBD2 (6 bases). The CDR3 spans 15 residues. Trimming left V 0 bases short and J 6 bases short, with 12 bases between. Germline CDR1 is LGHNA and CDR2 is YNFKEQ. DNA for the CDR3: TGTGCCAGCAGCCAAGATAGCGGAGGGGCCAATGAGCAGTTCTTC. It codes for CASSQDSGGANEQFF.

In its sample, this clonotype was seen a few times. The CDR3 loop reads CATSPTMSSSYEQYF. The DNA for the CDR3 is TGTGCCACCAGCCCAACGATGTCAAGCTCCTACGAGCAGTACTTC. V and J are TRBV15 and TRBJ2-7; no firm D call. Germline CDR1 LNHNV, CDR2 YYDKDF (reference sequence). The CDR3 sequence is 15 residues long. V shed 5 bases and J shed 0 bases, with 14 bases lying between them.

This CDR3 is CSVVMPGYPIGQYF. In DNA, the CDR3 is TGCAGCGTTGTAATGCCGGGATATCCCATTGGGCAGTACTTC. V and J are TRBV29-1 and TRBJ2-7, with D possibly TRBD2 on 5 matching bases. The CDR3 length is 14 residues. Germline V gives CDR1 SQVTM, CDR2 ANQGSEA. Deletions cut 4 bases from V and 9 bases from J, with 22 bases between.

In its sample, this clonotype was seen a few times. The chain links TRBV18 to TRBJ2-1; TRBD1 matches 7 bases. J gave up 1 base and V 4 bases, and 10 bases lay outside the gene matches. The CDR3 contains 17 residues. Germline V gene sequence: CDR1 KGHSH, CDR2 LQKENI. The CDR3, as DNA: TGTGCCAGCTCACTACTATCTCAGGGGGAGTCCTACAATGAGCAGTTCTTC. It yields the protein CASSLLSQGESYNEQFF.